This TCR beta chain came from a study of beta chain features in type 1 diabetes. Study as a whole: Patients shared similar age, gender and cell yields with healthy donors.

General study results and limits: Patients with Type 1 diabetes showed moderately but significantly shorter TCRB CDR3s in all four CD4+ subsets.

Expressed TCRB transcripts were sequenced because the entire RNA isolate underwent reverse transcription. The table came from immunoSEQ multiplex PCR; TCRdb's copy has only in-frame clones and leaves some out. The table includes hundreds of thousands of clones, roughly an eighth detected once. The CDR3 contains 13 residues. Germline CDR1 and CDR2: ENHRY and SYGVKD. V was shortened by 5 bases and J by 8 bases, with 10 bases between the two germline ends. On this clone: What it binds is unknown.

Sequenced material: naive CD4+ T cells from blood. The V gene is TRBV10-3, the J gene TRBJ1-6, with D unclear. This clonotype was obtained from a man younger than 35 with type 1 diabetes. CDR3 bases: TGTGCCATCAGTTCGGGCCTTGATTCACCCCTCCACTTT. Translation: CAISSGLDSPLHF.